The 7 T cell receptor beta chains listed next were all sequenced from one sample in a study of beta chain features in type 1 diabetes. Reverse transcribing all isolated RNA meant expressed TCRB transcripts were sequenced. Clones were sequenced by immunoSEQ multiplex PCR, and TCRdb holds only the in-frame ones, with some missing. The table lists some 180,000 clones, roughly an eighth of them singletons, with about 0.58% in the top ten. Sequenced sample: central memory CD4+ T cells from blood. These receptors originate from a young woman in good health.

This clone turned up a few times. The rearrangement joins TRBV7-9 to TRBJ2-3, with no clear D. Trimming took off 0 bases at V and 0 bases at J, with 7 bases between the two ends. Germline lookup yields CDR1 SEHNR and CDR2 FQNEAQ (reference sequence). CDR3 size: 15 residues. The CDR3 loop is CASSLAGASTDTQYF. CDR3 DNA: TGTGCCAGCAGCTTAGCGGGCGCCAGCACAGATACGCAGTATTTT.

This clone showed up just a few times. The chain couples TRBV5-4 to TRBJ1-5; no firm D call. The V end lost 2 bases, the J end lost 2 bases, and 11 bases lay between the germline ends. The CDR3 contains 15 residues. CDR1 is SGHNT and CDR2 is YYREEE in the germline V gene (reference sequence). The CDR3 spells CASSFWREGNQPQHF. CDR3 nucleotides: TGTGCCAGCAGCTTCTGGAGGGAGGGCAATCAGCCCCAGCATTTT.

This clone was found a few times. This chain connects TRBV7-9 to TRBJ2-1; 11 bases fit TRBD2. Germline V gene sequence: CDR1 SEHNR, CDR2 FQNEAQ (reference sequence). The CDR3 is made up of 14 amino acids. V dropped 5 bases and J dropped 6; count of bases not matched to a gene: 3. The CDR3 DNA reads as TGTGCCAGCAGCCGACTAGCGGGGCTCAATGAGCAGTTCTTC. Encoded protein: CASSRLAGLNEQFF.

This clone has more than one count but fewer than ten. The rearrangement links TRBV7-2 to TRBJ2-2, with a tentative D call TRBD2 (6 bases). The ends were cut back, 5 bases at V and 3 bases at J, with 19 bases in the middle. Germline V gives CDR1 SGHTA, CDR2 FQGNSA. CDR3 length: 17 residues. CDR3 loop: CASSPPFRTTYTGELFF. The CDR3 DNA follows: TGTGCCAGCAGCCCACCCTTTCGGACTACTTACACCGGGGAGCTGTTTTTT.

In this sample, this clone turned up a few times. The rearrangement joins TRBV11-3 to TRBJ2-7; the D is unclear. The CDR3 has 12 amino acids. Germline CDR1 and CDR2: SGHNT and YENEEA. V lost 4 bases and J lost 3, with 7 bases in between. CDR3 DNA sequence: TGTGCCAGCAGCTCCTTTAACTACGAGCAGTACTTC. Translating it yields CASSSFNYEQYF.

For the CDR3, the DNA is TGTGCCAGCAGTCGGTGGTCCTACGAGCAGTACTTC. Amino acids: CASSRWSYEQYF. The chain combines TRBV27 with TRBJ2-7, with D uncertain. V lost 5 bases and J lost 1, with 6 bases in between. Looked up from germline, CDR1 is MNHEY and CDR2 is SMNVEV (reference sequence). This CDR3 comprises 12 residues.

In this sample, this clone turned up a few times. The rearrangement links TRBV28 to TRBJ2-7, with D maybe TRBD1 (5 bases). Germline CDR1 MDHEN, CDR2 SYDVKM. Trimming pared 8 bases from V and 12 bases from J, leaving 17 bases between. The CDR3 is 11 residues long. This CDR3 reads CASLLGVIWYF. CDR3 sequence (DNA): TGTGCCAGCCTATTAGGGGTGATTTGGTACTTC.